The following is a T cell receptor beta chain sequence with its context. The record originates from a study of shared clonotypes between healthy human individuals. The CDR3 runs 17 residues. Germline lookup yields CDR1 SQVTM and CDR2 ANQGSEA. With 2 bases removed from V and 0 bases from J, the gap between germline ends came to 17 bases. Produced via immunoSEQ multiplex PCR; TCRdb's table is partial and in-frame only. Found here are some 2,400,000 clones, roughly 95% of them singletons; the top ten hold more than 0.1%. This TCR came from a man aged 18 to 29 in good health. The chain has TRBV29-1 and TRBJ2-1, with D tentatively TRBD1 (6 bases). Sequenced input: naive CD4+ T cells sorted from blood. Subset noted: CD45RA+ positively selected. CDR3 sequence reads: CSVEHKGGTYSYNEQFF. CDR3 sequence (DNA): TGCAGCGTTGAACATAAAGGGGGAACCTACTCCTACAATGAGCAGTTCTTC.